This passage covers 27 T cell receptor beta chains from one sample sequenced in a study of T cells in women clearing cervical HPV infection. TCRdb's copy holds only in-frame clones and misses some; the assay was immunoSEQ multiplex PCR. This sample's table reports approximately 40,000 clones. Sequenced: blood buffy coat. These receptors all stem from a woman aged 18 to 75 with a cervical HPV16 infection that either progressed to CIN3+ or cleared (not recorded which).

Points on this clone: The read gets to within 3 residues of the CDR3 end, and the germline J gene fills in the rest. The chain uses TRBV4-1 and TRBJ1-5; 7 bases fit TRBD1. Germline trimming cut 4 bases from V and 5 bases from J; bases unmatched to any gene: 11. CDR1 MGHRA and CDR2 YSYEKL come from the germline V gene. This CDR3 contains 16 residues. Incomplete CDR3 DNA: TGCGCCAGCAGCCGCTCACAACAGGGGATCGATCAGCCC. Protein product: CASSRSQQGIDQP. The entire CDR3 is CASSRSQQGIDQPQHF.

Turning to this clone: The sequence runs out 3 residues before the end of the CDR3; the remainder is reconstructed from the germline J gene. This sequence joins TRBV29-1 and TRBJ2-7; TRBD2 is a possible D gene (6 bases). Looked up from germline, CDR1 is SQVTM and CDR2 is ANQGSEA. The CDR3 is 14 amino acids. Trimming left V 3 bases short and J 1 base short, with 13 bases between. The CDR3 DNA, read in part, is TGCAGCGTTGACGCGGGGTTACAGTCCTACGAG. It yields the protein CSVDAGLQSYE. The complete CDR3 sequence is CSVDAGLQSYEQYF.

In regard to this clone: The read finishes 3 residues shy of the CDR3 end, and the germline J gene is used to complete it. The chain joins TRBV30 to TRBJ1-1; 7 bases line up with TRBD1. Germline-derived CDR1 and CDR2 are GTSNPN and SVGIG (reference sequence). The CDR3 runs 13 residues. The ends lost 4 bases at V and 3 bases at J; junction bases unmatched: 5. The covered CDR3 bases are TGTGCCTGGAAGGGTCAGGGGGACACTGAA. Amino acids: CAWKGQGDTE. The full CDR3 protein reads CAWKGQGDTEAFF.

As for this clone: The observed sequence ends 3 residues before the CDR3 terminus, with the missing tail filled in from the germline J gene. The gene calls are TRBV5-1 and TRBJ1-1; tentative D call: TRBD1 (5 bases). The V end was cut by 0 bases, the J end by 0 bases, with 12 bases between. The germline V gene has CDR1 SGHRS and CDR2 YFSETQ. CDR3 size: 16 residues. The covered CDR3 bases are TGCGCCAGCAGCTTGGGTTCGGGGGTCATGAACACTGAA. It specifies CASSLGSGVMNTE. The entire CDR3 sequence reads CASSLGSGVMNTEAFF.

Turning to this clone: Read sequence stops 3 residues before the CDR3 end, and the germline J gene provides the missing end. The chain links TRBV11-3 to TRBJ2-2; D is undetermined. CDR1 and CDR2 (germline): SGHNT, YENEEA. The CDR3 runs 13 residues. V shed 1 base and J shed 7 bases, with 7 bases lying between them. CDR3 residues: CASSLGLSGELFF. CDR3 DNA (partial): TGTGCCAGCAGCTTAGGCCTCAGCGGGGAG.

As for this clone: The read falls 3 residues short of the CDR3 end, and the missing part is taken from the germline J gene. The chain employs TRBV19 and TRBJ2-7; D is ambiguous. This CDR3 is 14 amino acids long. V was pared by 4 bases and J by 3 bases, with 13 bases between. CDR1 and CDR2 (germline): LNHDA, SQIVND (reference sequence). CDR3 DNA, as far as it was read: TGTGCCAGTAGTAACGGTCTGCCTATCTACGAG. This sequence encodes CASSNGLPIYE. The complete CDR3 sequence is CASSNGLPIYEQYF.

Concerning this clone: The DNA ends 3 residues before the CDR3 does, and the rest of the CDR3 is filled in from the germline J gene. V and J are TRBV6-2 or TRBV6-3 and TRBJ2-2, with 12 bases lining up with TRBD2. Looked up from germline, CDR1 is MNHEY and CDR2 is SVGEGT. This CDR3 is 16 amino acids long. The J segment lost 4 bases and the V segment lost 7 bases, leaving 7 bases of the junction unmatched. The CDR3 loop reads CASTLLAGGLTGELFF. The covered CDR3 bases are TGTGCCAGCACCCTACTAGCGGGAGGACTCACCGGGGAG.

On this clone: The sequenced fragment ends 3 residues before the CDR3 boundary, so the rest is inferred from the germline J gene. The chain couples TRBV20-1 to TRBJ2-1; 10 bases agree with TRBD1. The CDR3 contains 13 residues. Germline assignment: CDR1 DFQATT and CDR2 SNEGSKA (reference sequence). V trimming: 6 bases; J trimming: 8 bases; junction bases outside the gene matches: 7. CDR3 bases read: TGCAGTGCCAGTTCCGGGACAGGGGATGAG. This translates into CSASSGTGDE. The entire CDR3 sequence reads CSASSGTGDEQFF.

In the case of this clone: Read coverage stops 3 residues before the CDR3 terminus; the germline J gene supplies the remainder. The chain joins TRBV9 to TRBJ1-2; no definite D call. V lost 0 bases and J 2 bases, leaving 8 bases between the germline ends. CDR1 is SGDLS, CDR2 YYNGEE, per germline. The CDR3 spans 14 residues. CDR3 DNA, as far as it was read: TGTGCCAGCAGCGTAGGACTGGAAAACTATGGC. Its translation is CASSVGLENYG. The full CDR3 protein reads CASSVGLENYGYTF.

With regard to this clone: The read terminates 3 residues ahead of where the CDR3 ends, so the germline J gene completes it. The gene calls are TRBV19 and TRBJ1-2; 7 bases map to TRBD1. This CDR3 has 12 amino acids. Per the germline V gene, CDR1 is LNHDA and CDR2 is SQIVND (reference sequence). The covered CDR3 bases are TGTGCCAGTAGTGCACAGGGGAACGGC. Its translation: CASSAQGNG. The CDR3, in full, reads CASSAQGNGYTF.

A word on this clone: The CDR3 end lies 3 residues beyond the end of the read and is filled in from the germline J gene. The V and J genes are TRBV7-9 and TRBJ2-1; perhaps TRBD2 as D (6 bases). CDR1 is SEHNR and CDR2 is FQNEAQ in the germline V gene (reference sequence). There are 14 residues in the CDR3. Trimming removed 5 bases at V and 3 bases at J, with 11 bases between. The DNA read from the CDR3 is TGTGCCAGCAGCACCTGGGACTTCTACAATGAG. This codes for CASSTWDFYNE. The CDR3 as a whole reads CASSTWDFYNEQFF.

For this clone: The CDR3 end is not reached by the read, which stops 3 residues before it; the germline J gene fills it in. The chain couples TRBV7-2 to TRBJ2-2; TRBD2 is a possible D gene (7 bases). Germline CDR1 SGHTA, CDR2 FQGNSA. V was trimmed by 3 bases and J by 6 bases, leaving 11 bases between them. The CDR3 has 14 amino acids. The CDR3 region is CASSLGGGAGELFF. The covered CDR3 bases are TGTGCCAGCAGCTTGGGAGGGGGAGCCGGGGAG.

In the case of this clone: The read ends 3 residues early relative to the CDR3; the germline J gene fills the gap. The gene calls are TRBV4-1 and TRBJ2-5; TRBD1 is a possible D gene (5 bases). Germline CDR1 and CDR2: MGHRA and YSYEKL. This CDR3 comprises 15 residues. Deletions cut 2 bases from V and 1 base from J, with 11 bases between. CDR3: CASSQRLTAQETQYF. Partial CDR3 DNA: TGCGCCAGCAGCCAAAGGTTGACAGCCCAAGAGACC.

Turning to this clone: The CDR3 goes on 3 residues after the read ends, and that part is filled in from the germline J gene. This chain joins TRBV5-1 and TRBJ2-3; 12 bases agree with TRBD2. The CDR3 extends over 17 amino acids. Germline CDR1 reads SGHRS; CDR2 reads YFSETQ. The trim removed 4 bases at V and 0 bases at J, leaving 6 bases unmatched. The sequenced CDR3 bases are TGCGCCAGCAGCCCGGGACTAGCGGGCTTTAGCACAGATACG. It translates to CASSPGLAGFSTDT. The complete CDR3 protein is CASSPGLAGFSTDTQYF.

About this clone itself: Sequencing ends 3 residues short of the CDR3 end; the germline J gene provides the rest. The same CDR3 is also encoded by other DNA sequences in this sample. The V call is TRBV28, the J call TRBJ1-2; 12 bases align to TRBD1. V lost 6 bases and J lost 6; bases outside the gene matches: 5. Germline V gene lookup returns CDR1 MDHEN and CDR2 SYDVKM. This CDR3 region has 14 residues. The DNA read from the CDR3 is TGTGCCAGCAGCCCGGGACAGGGGGCGGATGGC. This translates into CASSPGQGADG. The whole CDR3 sequence reads CASSPGQGADGYTF.

A remark on this clone: Read sequence stops 3 residues before the CDR3 end, and the germline J gene provides the missing end. The chain links TRBV28 to TRBJ2-7, with 7 bases lining up with TRBD1. This CDR3 contains 16 residues. Germline V lookup: CDR1 MDHEN, CDR2 SYDVKM. V lost 5 bases, J lost 4 bases, and 14 bases stayed unmatched. The part of the CDR3 DNA that was read is TGTGCCAGCAGTCTATACCCCCGGGACAGATTGTACGAG. It specifies CASSLYPRDRLYE. The full CDR3 sequence reads CASSLYPRDRLYEQYF.

In the case of this clone: The read ends 3 residues early relative to the CDR3; the germline J gene fills the gap. V is TRBV19 and J is TRBJ2-5; 8 bases fit TRBD2. Per the germline V gene, CDR1 is LNHDA and CDR2 is SQIVND (reference sequence). The CDR3 sequence is 18 residues long. The junction had 14 bases not matched to a gene; V was cut back by 3 bases and J by 2 bases. Incomplete CDR3 DNA: TGTGCCAGTAGTATGGGGTGGTGGCGGGGGGCAGAACAAGAGACC. Translating it yields CASSMGWWRGAEQET. The whole CDR3 sequence is CASSMGWWRGAEQETQYF.

As for this clone: The CDR3 end lies 3 residues beyond the end of the read and is filled in from the germline J gene. The J gene is TRBJ1-2, the V gene TRBV5-1, with a weak D call TRBD1 (6 bases). Germline-derived CDR1 and CDR2 are SGHRS and YFSETQ. V lost 3 bases to trimming and J lost 6 bases, with 18 bases between them. This CDR3 is 15 amino acids long. The sequenced CDR3 bases are TGCGCCAGCAGCTCGAGGGACACTGGAGTGGATGGC. Translating it yields CASSSRDTGVDG. The full-length CDR3 reads as CASSSRDTGVDGYTF.

As to this clone: The read finishes 3 residues shy of the CDR3 end, and the germline J gene is used to complete it. This chain links TRBV7-6 with TRBJ1-4; 12 bases align to TRBD1. Germline V lookup: CDR1 SGHVS, CDR2 FNYEAQ. This CDR3 has 15 amino acids. Unmatched junction bases numbered 4, after V lost 3 bases and J lost 8 bases. The chain's CDR3 is CASSLGQGAGEKLFF. CDR3 DNA, as far as it was read: TGTGCCAGCAGCTTGGGACAGGGGGCTGGAGAAAAA.

A note on this clone: The sequence runs out 3 residues before the end of the CDR3; the remainder is reconstructed from the germline J gene. The V and J genes are TRBV10-1 and TRBJ2-1, with D unresolved. The CDR3 contains 15 residues. In germline, CDR1 is WNHNN, CDR2 SYGVQD (reference sequence). Trimming took 0 bases from V and 0 from J, leaving 6 bases between them. The CDR3: CASSESGSSYNEQFF. Incomplete CDR3 DNA: TGCGCCAGCAGTGAGTCTGGTAGCTCCTACAATGAG.

Regarding this clone: The read gets to within 3 residues of the CDR3 end, and the germline J gene fills in the rest. J is TRBJ2-5 and V is TRBV9; 7 nucleotides align to TRBD2. Germline V lookup: CDR1 SGDLS, CDR2 YYNGEE. The J segment lost 5 bases and the V segment lost 0 bases, leaving 4 bases of the junction unmatched. CDR3 length: 14 residues. CDR3 DNA, as far as it was read: TGTGCCAGCAGCGTAGGTAGGGGAGGGGAGACC. This encodes CASSVGRGGET. In full, the CDR3 reads CASSVGRGGETQYF.

A note on this clone: The CDR3 extends 3 residues past the end of the read, so its final part is completed from the germline J gene. The chain joins TRBV19 to TRBJ2-7; maybe TRBD2 (6 bases). The CDR3 covers 14 residues. V dropped 1 base and J dropped 3 bases, with 10 bases sitting between them. Germline loops: CDR1 LNHDA, CDR2 SQIVND (reference sequence). The CDR3 DNA, read in part, is TGTGCCAGTAGTATAGCCGGACTAAACTACGAG. Translated: CASSIAGLNYE. The CDR3 in its entirety is CASSIAGLNYEQYF.

A note on this clone: The sequence runs out 3 residues before the end of the CDR3; the remainder is reconstructed from the germline J gene. V is TRBV7-6 and J is TRBJ1-2; 7 nucleotides match TRBD1. This CDR3 has 13 residues. The ends lost 5 bases at V and 4 bases at J; junction bases unmatched: 4. Germline V CDR1 and CDR2: SGHVS, FNYEAQ. The CDR3 DNA, read in part, is TGTGCCAGCAGCCCGACAGGGTCCTATGGC. It specifies CASSPTGSYG. Given in full, the CDR3 is CASSPTGSYGYTF.

On this clone itself: The CDR3 end is not reached by the read, which stops 3 residues before it; the germline J gene fills it in. This sequence joins TRBV19 and TRBJ2-1; 7 nucleotides line up with TRBD2. CDR1 LNHDA and CDR2 SQIVND come from the germline V gene (reference sequence). The V and J ends lost 10 bases and 5 bases, in that order; junction bases with no gene match: 11. The CDR3 spans 14 residues. The part of the CDR3 DNA that was read is TGTGCCACCCATGCGGGAGAAGGGAACAATGAG. The encoded protein is CATHAGEGNNE. The whole CDR3 protein is CATHAGEGNNEQFF.

As concerns this clone: The CDR3 end is not reached by the read, which stops 3 residues before it; the germline J gene fills it in. The J gene is TRBJ2-1, the V gene TRBV10-2; 10 bases match TRBD1. The germline CDR1 and CDR2 sequences are WSHSY and SAAADI. The CDR3 sequence is 13 residues long. The V gene end was trimmed by 10 bases and the J gene end by 6 bases; junction bases not matched to a gene: 6. CDR3 DNA, as far as it was read: TGCGCCACCACCGGGACAGGGGCCAATGAG. Encoded protein: CATTGTGANE. The full CDR3 sequence reads CATTGTGANEQFF.

As concerns this clone: The CDR3 end falls 3 residues outside the read, so it is completed with the germline J gene. The chain uses TRBV2 and TRBJ2-3; TRBD2 aligns across 8 bases. The CDR3 has 15 residues. V was pared by 2 bases and J by 8 bases, with 9 bases of the junction left unmatched. Germline V gene sequence: CDR1 SNHLY, CDR2 FYNNEI. CDR3 DNA, as far as it was read: TGTGCCAGCAGTGAATTATTGCTAGCGGGTAGTACG. Translating it yields CASSELLLAGST. The full CDR3 is CASSELLLAGSTQYF.

Comments on this clone: The missing CDR3 end, 3 residues past where the read stops, is filled in from the germline J gene. V is TRBV6-1 and J is TRBJ2-1, with TRBD2 matching 9 bases. Germline V gene sequence: CDR1 MNHNS, CDR2 SASEGT. CDR3 length: 15 amino acids. J was trimmed by 7 bases and V by 3 bases; bases with no gene match: 7. The covered CDR3 bases are TGTGCCAGCAGTGATCGTAGCGGGGGCTCTAATGAG. Amino acid sequence: CASSDRSGGSNE. The CDR3 in its entirety is CASSDRSGGSNEQFF.